Sequencing of this T cell receptor (beta chain) was carried out in a study of T cell changes during pregnancy in multiple sclerosis. The CDR3 contains 19 residues. Germline CDR1 reads LGHNA; CDR2 reads YNFKEQ. V lost 2 bases and J lost 6, with 25 bases in between. Clones were read by immunoSEQ multiplex PCR, and TCRdb kept only the in-frame ones, dropping some. The table has 55,000 to 85,000 clones, over 85% seen once. The sample holds many counts of this clone. Here the sequenced sample was peripheral blood, taken in the second trimester of pregnancy. The TCR sequence derives from a female donor with multiple sclerosis, enrolled in a pregnancy study. The V and J genes are TRBV4-2 and TRBJ2-2; weak D call: TRBD2 (7 bases). CDR3 DNA sequence: TGTGCCAGCAGCCAACTCCGGGGCTCCGAGGGGGGGGTTTCCGGGGAGCTGTTTTTT. Translation gives CASSQLRGSEGGVSGELFF.